This entry lists 28 T cell receptor beta chains sequenced from one sample in a study of cytomegalovirus exposure and HLA in healthy donors. PCR primers comprised 60 Vbeta and 13 Jbeta primers. Method: immunoSEQ multiplex PCR; TCRdb's copy keeps in-frame clones and lacks some. Seen here are about 84,000 clones, more than 70% observed once, and the top ten hold roughly 2.6%. Sequenced input: PBMCs. These receptors originate from a male donor in good health and CMV-seropositive.

The rearrangement joins TRBV29-1 to TRBJ2-3, with TRBD2 as a possible D gene (5 bases). There are 11 residues in the CDR3. The V gene lost 3 bases and the J gene lost 7 bases, with 8 bases spanning the gap. Germline V lookup: CDR1 SQVTM, CDR2 ANQGSEA. CDR3 in amino acids: CSVESGNTQYF. The CDR3 region has the DNA TGCAGCGTTGAGTCGGGGAATACGCAGTATTTT.

V and J are TRBV28 and TRBJ2-7, with TRBD2 as a possible D gene (6 bases). Germline V gene sequence: CDR1 MDHEN, CDR2 SYDVKM. The CDR3 consists of 15 residues. Between the trimmed V and J ends, which lost 6 bases and 0 bases, there was a span of 15 bases. This CDR3 is CASSRTREFSYEQYF. CDR3 DNA sequence: TGTGCCAGCAGCCGAACTCGGGAGTTCTCCTACGAGCAGTACTTC.

The V and J genes are TRBV6-5 and TRBJ1-4; a possible D gene is TRBD1 (5 bases). V dropped 0 bases and J dropped 7 bases, with 15 bases sitting between them. CDR3 length: 16 residues. Germline loops: CDR1 MNHEY, CDR2 SVGAGI. The CDR3 DNA sequence: TGTGCCAGCAGTTACTCGGAGGCAGGGCGGGGTGAAAAACTGTTTTTT. This translates into CASSYSEAGRGEKLFF.

This chain links TRBV15 with TRBJ1-1; D call uncertain. The V end lost 0 bases, the J end lost 0 bases, and 11 bases lay between the germline ends. The CDR3 runs 16 residues. Germline V CDR1 and CDR2: LNHNV, YYDKDF (reference sequence). The CDR3 nucleotides read TGTGCCACCAGCAGAGATCTCAGACTCTTGAACACTGAAGCTTTCTTT. Translated, it gives CATSRDLRLLNTEAFF.

V gene TRBV5-4 combines with J gene TRBJ2-5; TRBD1 is a possible D gene (5 bases). The better agreement between TRBJ2-7 and the DNA end casts doubt on the J call. The CDR3 consists of 14 residues. Germline assignment: CDR1 SGHNT and CDR2 YYREEE (reference sequence). The CDR3 DNA follows: TGTGCCAGCAGCTTGGACCAGGGTATCTACGAGCAGTACTTC. As protein: CASSLDQGIYEQYF.

The chain is built from TRBV5-1 and TRBJ2-7; maybe TRBD2 (5 bases). The CDR3 is 12 residues long. Germline values: CDR1 SGHRS, CDR2 YFSETQ. The V end was cut by 4 bases, the J end by 5 bases, with 10 bases between. CDR3 sequence reads: CASSRHGDEQYF. Here the CDR3 DNA reads TGCGCCAGCAGCCGACACGGGGACGAGCAGTACTTC.

The rearrangement uses TRBV6-6 and TRBJ1-2; tentative D call: TRBD1 (6 bases). Germline V gives CDR1 MNHNY, CDR2 SVGAGI (reference sequence). The CDR3 spans 14 residues. Trimming cost V 0 bases and J 7 bases, with 12 bases left between them. The DNA of the CDR3 is TGTGCCAGCAGTTACTCAGCAGGGGTCGGTGGCTACACCTTC. Protein sequence: CASSYSAGVGGYTF.

The V gene is TRBV6-5, the J gene TRBJ1-3, with D unresolved. The V gene's germline CDR1 is MNHEY and CDR2 SVGAGI. V lost 2 bases and J 2 bases, leaving 7 bases between the germline ends. The CDR3 extends over 14 amino acids. CDR3: CASSYMGTGNTIYF. The CDR3 DNA reads as TGTGCCAGCAGTTACATGGGCACTGGAAACACCATATATTTT.

J is TRBJ2-1 and V is TRBV2; D may be TRBD2 (6 bases). Deletions cut 0 bases from V and 0 bases from J, with 12 bases between. The CDR3 sequence is 17 residues long. Germline V gene lookup returns CDR1 SNHLY and CDR2 FYNNEI. CDR3 nucleotides: TGTGCCAGCAGTGAAGCACGCGGGATCAGCTCCTACAATGAGCAGTTCTTC. Translation gives CASSEARGISSYNEQFF.

The chain has TRBV5-1 and TRBJ2-1, with 8 positions matching TRBD2. Germline V gene lookup returns CDR1 SGHRS and CDR2 YFSETQ. The junction had 6 bases not matched to a gene; V was cut back by 0 bases and J by 4 bases. There are 16 residues in the CDR3. DNA for the CDR3: TGCGCCAGCAGCTTGGCCCGACTAGCGCCTTACAATGAGCAGTTCTTC. It specifies CASSLARLAPYNEQFF.

The genes are TRBV5-1 and TRBJ1-1; a weak D match, TRBD1 (6 bases). The CDR3 is 16 amino acids. Trimming cost V 0 bases and J 0 bases, with 12 bases left between them. Germline CDR1 SGHRS, CDR2 YFSETQ. In DNA form, the CDR3 reads TGCGCCAGCAGCTTGGCCCCGGACAGAATGAACACTGAAGCTTTCTTT. Translating gives CASSLAPDRMNTEAFF.

The genes are TRBV7-9 and TRBJ2-7; TRBD1 matches at 7 bases. Per germline, CDR1 SEHNR and CDR2 FQNEAQ (reference sequence). The trim removed 5 bases at V and 3 bases at J, leaving 10 bases unmatched. The CDR3 sequence is 15 residues long. CDR3 coding DNA: TGTGCCAGCAGCGGTCAAGGGGGCGCCGGCTACGAGCAGTACTTC. Amino acid sequence: CASSGQGGAGYEQYF.

The chain combines TRBV19 with TRBJ1-4; TRBD1 matches at 9 bases. The length of the CDR3 is 14 residues. The germline V gene has CDR1 LNHDA and CDR2 SQIVND (reference sequence). The V gene end was trimmed by 6 bases and the J gene end by 5 bases; junction bases not matched to a gene: 4. CDR3 sequence (DNA): TGTGCCAGTAGCCTCGGGACAGGGAATGAAAAACTGTTTTTT. It is translated as CASSLGTGNEKLFF. The full variable domain, rest sourced from reference TRBV19 and TRBJ1-4, is DGGITQSPKYLFRKEGQNVTLSCEQNLNHDAMYWYRQDPGQGLRLIYYSQIVNDFQKGDIAEGYSVSREKKESFPLTVTSAQKNPTAFYLCASSLGTGNEKLFFGSGTQLSVL.

The chain joins TRBV4-2 to TRBJ1-1, with D possibly TRBD1 on 6 matching bases. The CDR3 totals 17 residues. V lost 0 bases and J 5 bases, leaving 19 bases between the germline ends. Germline CDR1 and CDR2: LGHNA and YNFKEQ. Here the CDR3 reads CASSQEPRQVLGTEAFF. Here the CDR3 DNA reads TGTGCCAGCAGCCAAGAACCCAGACAGGTTCTGGGGACTGAAGCTTTCTTT.

This clone has only a few counts. J is TRBJ1-2 and V is TRBV4-2, with 8 bases that match TRBD1. Germline V lookup: CDR1 LGHNA, CDR2 YNFKEQ. This CDR3 has 12 amino acids. With V trimmed by 4 bases and J by 8 bases, 3 bases remained unmatched. DNA of the CDR3: TGTGCCAGCAGCCGAGGGACAGGCGGCTACACCTTC. Protein sequence: CASSRGTGGYTF.

The CDR3 nucleotides are TGTGCCAGTAGTACCCGACAGGGGGTTATGAACTATGGCTACACCTTC. It specifies CASSTRQGVMNYGYTF. This chain links TRBV19 with TRBJ1-2; 9 bases align to TRBD1. This CDR3 contains 16 residues. The germline V gene has CDR1 LNHDA and CDR2 SQIVND (reference sequence). The V and J ends lost 4 bases and 2 bases, in that order; junction bases with no gene match: 8. Filled out from reference TRBV19 and TRBJ1-2, the complete variable domain reads DGGITQSPKYLFRKEGQNVTLSCEQNLNHDAMYWYRQDPGQGLRLIYYSQIVNDFQKGDIAEGYSVSREKKESFPLTVTSAQKNPTAFYLCASSTRQGVMNYGYTFGSGTRLTVV.

The chain links TRBV5-1 to TRBJ2-4, with 8 bases fitting TRBD1. Germline CDR1 and CDR2: SGHRS and YFSETQ. This CDR3 has 16 residues. The V gene end was trimmed by 0 bases and the J gene end by 1 base; junction bases not matched to a gene: 3. CDR3 in amino acids: CASSLGRQGAKNIQYF. CDR3 in DNA: TGCGCCAGCAGCTTGGGGAGACAGGGGGCCAAAAACATTCAGTACTTC.

This chain uses TRBV7-2 with TRBJ2-1; D is possibly TRBD1 (5 bases). CDR1 and CDR2 from the germline V gene are SGHTA and FQGNSA. Trimming took 1 base from V and 5 from J, leaving 12 bases between them. This CDR3 comprises 15 residues. This chain's CDR3 is CASSLDARGHNEQFF. CDR3 bases: TGTGCCAGCAGCTTAGATGCAAGGGGTCACAATGAGCAGTTCTTC.

The chain's CDR3 is CATSRDRGTGGLYGYTF. Written as DNA, the CDR3 is TGTGCCACCAGCAGAGATAGGGGTACAGGGGGGCTCTATGGCTACACCTTC. The V call is TRBV15, the J call TRBJ1-2, with TRBD1 identical over 8 bases. V lost 0 bases to trimming and J lost 4 bases; unmatched junction nucleotides: 10. Germline assignment: CDR1 LNHNV and CDR2 YYDKDF (reference sequence). The CDR3 runs 17 residues.

The genes are TRBV19 and TRBJ2-7, with a tentative D call TRBD1 (6 bases). Germline V gene sequence: CDR1 LNHDA, CDR2 SQIVND (reference sequence). V lost 3 bases and J 5 bases, leaving 14 bases between the germline ends. The CDR3 contains 14 residues. The DNA for the CDR3 is TGTGCCAGTAGTATCTCAGGGGTAGCAAACGAGCAGTACTTC. Amino acids: CASSISGVANEQYF. Complete variable domain (other parts from reference TRBV19 and TRBJ2-7): DGGITQSPKYLFRKEGQNVTLSCEQNLNHDAMYWYRQDPGQGLRLIYYSQIVNDFQKGDIAEGYSVSREKKESFPLTVTSAQKNPTAFYLCASSISGVANEQYFGPGTRLTVT.

This chain joins TRBV5-4 and TRBJ2-7; TRBD1 matches 12 bases. Germline V lookup: CDR1 SGHNT, CDR2 YYREEE (reference sequence). Trimming cost V 4 bases and J 5 bases; bases outside gene matches: 7. This CDR3 spans 15 amino acids. The CDR3, as DNA: TGTGCCAGCAGCCGAGGCGGGACAGGGGGCGACGAGCAGTACTTC. Translated: CASSRGGTGGDEQYF.

This chain links TRBV11-2 with TRBJ2-5; a weak D match, TRBD2 (5 bases). The CDR3 contains 15 residues. CDR1 and CDR2 from the germline V gene are SGHAT and FQNNGV. V lost 2 bases and J lost 4, with 14 bases in between. DNA of the CDR3: TGTGCCAGCAGCTTAACCCCGGGAAACTCAGAGACCCAGTACTTC. This sequence encodes CASSLTPGNSETQYF.

The rearrangement links TRBV27 to TRBJ2-7; 7 nucleotides match TRBD1. Losses at the gene ends were 4 bases for V and 0 bases for J; bases not matched to a gene: 0. This CDR3 has 13 residues. Germline CDR1 reads MNHEY; CDR2 reads SMNVEV (reference sequence). CDR3 region: CASSSGGSYEQYF. The CDR3 DNA is TGTGCCAGCAGTTCAGGGGGCTCCTACGAGCAGTACTTC.

J is TRBJ1-5 and V is TRBV4-1; perhaps TRBD1 as D (5 bases). V lost 0 bases and J 5 bases, leaving 14 bases between the germline ends. CDR3 size: 16 residues. Germline V gene lookup returns CDR1 MGHRA and CDR2 YSYEKL. In DNA, the CDR3 is TGCGCCAGCAGCCAAGATGTAGGGCAGGGCTATCAGCCCCAGCATTTT. Amino acid sequence: CASSQDVGQGYQPQHF.

The CDR3 DNA is TGTGCCAGCAGCCTTACCGAGGGGCAGTTCTTC. It yields the protein CASSLTEGQFF. This chain connects TRBV6-6 to TRBJ2-1, with D possibly being TRBD2 (5 bases). Germline CDR1 is MNHNY and CDR2 is SVGAGI (reference sequence). Trimming pared 6 bases from V and 12 bases from J, leaving 12 bases between. The CDR3 totals 11 residues.

The V gene is TRBV7-2, the J gene TRBJ2-6, with D possibly matching TRBD1 (6 bases). Looked up from germline, CDR1 is SGHTA and CDR2 is FQGNSA. With 5 bases removed from V and 2 bases from J, the gap between germline ends came to 13 bases. The CDR3 spans 16 residues. CDR3 amino acids: CASSIPTGAGANVLTF. CDR3 sequence (DNA): TGTGCCAGCAGCATACCGACAGGAGCTGGGGCCAACGTCCTGACTTTC.

This clone was detected once. This chain uses TRBV6-5 with TRBJ1-1, with D perhaps TRBD1 (5 bases). CDR1 is MNHEY and CDR2 is SVGAGI in the germline V gene. Trimming stripped 9 bases from V and 1 base from J, with 15 bases between. There are 14 residues in the CDR3. The CDR3, as DNA: TGTGCCAGTCGCCCTGGGAGGGGGAACACTGAAGCTTTCTTT. This translates into CASRPGRGNTEAFF.

The genes are TRBV7-2 and TRBJ2-1; D perhaps matches TRBD2 (5 bases). V was pared by 0 bases and J by 10 bases, with 19 bases between. Germline V gene sequence: CDR1 SGHTA, CDR2 FQGNSA. The CDR3 loop spans 16 amino acids. CDR3 residues: CASSLALVGGLLEQFF. CDR3 sequence (DNA): TGTGCCAGCAGCTTAGCGCTAGTAGGAGGTCTACTGGAGCAGTTCTTC.